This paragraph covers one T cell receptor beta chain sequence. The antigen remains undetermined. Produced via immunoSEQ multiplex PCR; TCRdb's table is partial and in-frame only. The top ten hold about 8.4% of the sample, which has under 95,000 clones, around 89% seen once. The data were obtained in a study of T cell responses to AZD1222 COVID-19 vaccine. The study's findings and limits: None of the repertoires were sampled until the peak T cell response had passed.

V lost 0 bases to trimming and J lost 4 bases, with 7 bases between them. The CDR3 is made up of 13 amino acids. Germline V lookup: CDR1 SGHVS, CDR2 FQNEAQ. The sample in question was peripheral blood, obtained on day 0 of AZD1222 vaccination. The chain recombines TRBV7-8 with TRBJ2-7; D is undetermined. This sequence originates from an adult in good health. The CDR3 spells CASSLALRYEQYF. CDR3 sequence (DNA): TGTGCCAGCAGCTTAGCGCTCCGGTACGAGCAGTACTTC.